One and the same sample provided the 32 T cell receptor beta chains below, sequenced in a study of T cell changes during pregnancy in multiple sclerosis. The method was immunoSEQ multiplex PCR; TCRdb's version includes in-frame clones alone and lacks a portion of them. In the table there are 50,000 to 60,000 clones, approximately 90% of which are singletons. This specimen was peripheral blood, taken after pregnancy. The receptors were sampled from a female donor with multiple sclerosis, enrolled in a pregnancy study.

The chain combines TRBV7-9 with TRBJ1-2; D is perhaps TRBD1 (5 bases). Trimming took 1 base from V and 4 from J, leaving 13 bases between them. The CDR3 extends over 15 amino acids. Per germline, CDR1 SEHNR and CDR2 FQNEAQ (reference sequence). In DNA, the CDR3 is TGTGCCAGCAGCTTAGAGGTCAGGGATGGCTATGGCTACACCTTC. The encoded protein is CASSLEVRDGYGYTF.

CDR3 in amino acids: CASSPRATDGNQPQHF. For the CDR3, the DNA is TGTGCCAGCAGTCCGCGGGCGACGGACGGGAATCAGCCCCAGCATTTT. The chain links TRBV27 to TRBJ1-5, with D hard to call. Trimming removed 5 bases from V and 4 bases from J, with 18 bases in between. The germline gives CDR1 MNHEY, CDR2 SMNVEV (reference sequence). CDR3 length equals 16 residues.

V and J are TRBV10-3 and TRBJ1-4, with TRBD1 matching 10 bases. V lost 6 bases, J lost 0 bases, and 10 bases stayed unmatched. The germline V gene has CDR1 ENHRY and CDR2 SYGVKD. This CDR3 comprises 18 residues. The CDR3 sequence is CAISPGETGGTTNEKLFF. As DNA, the CDR3 is TGTGCCATCAGCCCGGGGGAGACAGGGGGCACAACTAATGAAAAACTGTTTTTT.

In this sample, this clone turned up a few times. The CDR3 DNA reads TGCGCCAGCAGCCGCGACGAGAGGTCCGAGCAGTACTTC. The encoded protein is CASSRDERSEQYF. J is TRBJ2-7 and V is TRBV4-3; no firm D call. The CDR3 runs to 13 residues. V gave up 4 bases and J gave up 6 bases, with 13 bases separating them. Germline V lookup: CDR1 LGHNA, CDR2 YSLEER.

The V and J genes are TRBV7-8 and TRBJ1-1; weak D call: TRBD1 (6 bases). The CDR3 length is 14 residues. In germline, CDR1 is SGHVS, CDR2 FQNEAQ. Trimming removed 4 bases at V and 0 bases at J, with 9 bases between. The chain's CDR3 is CASSSRTVNTEAFF. The CDR3 DNA sequence: TGTGCCAGCAGCTCCAGGACAGTGAACACTGAAGCTTTCTTT.

This clone was observed many times. The V call is TRBV19, the J call TRBJ1-1; D perhaps matches TRBD1 (6 bases). This CDR3 comprises 16 residues. Deletions cut 8 bases from V and 3 bases from J, with 22 bases between. CDR1 LNHDA and CDR2 SQIVND come from the germline V gene (reference sequence). The CDR3 DNA reads as TGTGCCAGTTCTATGGGGGTTGACAGGATCTACACTGAAGCTTTCTTT. It encodes CASSMGVDRIYTEAFF.

The chain is built from TRBV5-6 and TRBJ1-5; the match to TRBD1 covers 9 bases. V was pared by 2 bases and J by 0 bases, with 6 bases of the junction left unmatched. Germline lookup yields CDR1 SGHDT and CDR2 YYEEEE. The CDR3 covers 17 residues. CDR3 nucleotides: TGTGCCAGCAGCTTCGGGACAGGGACGTATAGCAATCAGCCCCAGCATTTT. The encoded protein is CASSFGTGTYSNQPQHF.

V and J are TRBV6-5 and TRBJ1-1; no firm D call. The CDR3 spans 15 residues. Trimming removed 0 bases from V and 4 bases from J, with 12 bases in between. Germline V gene sequence: CDR1 MNHEY, CDR2 SVGAGI. The CDR3 is CASSYSRVSSTEAFF. The DNA of the CDR3 is TGTGCCAGCAGTTACTCGCGGGTTTCAAGCACTGAAGCTTTCTTT.

The chain is built from TRBV13 and TRBJ2-7; tentatively, D is TRBD1 (5 bases). The germline gives CDR1 PRHDT, CDR2 FYEKMQ (reference sequence). The CDR3 contains 14 residues. Trimming removed 5 bases from V and 0 bases from J, with 11 bases in between. CDR3 amino acids: CASSAVRVSYEQYF. The CDR3 DNA reads TGTGCCAGCAGCGCCGTCAGGGTCTCCTACGAGCAGTACTTC.

This chain joins TRBV19 and TRBJ2-2, with D unclear. Germline V gene lookup returns CDR1 LNHDA and CDR2 SQIVND (reference sequence). The CDR3 loop spans 13 amino acids. V dropped 3 bases and J dropped 4 bases, with 6 bases sitting between them. CDR3 region: CASSIEVTGELFF. The CDR3 DNA reads as TGTGCCAGTAGTATTGAGGTCACCGGGGAGCTGTTTTTT.

The gene calls are TRBV9 and TRBJ2-1, with 9 nucleotides matching TRBD2. Looked up from germline, CDR1 is SGDLS and CDR2 is YYNGEE. V trimming: 0 bases; J trimming: 5 bases; junction bases outside the gene matches: 3. The CDR3 has 15 amino acids. The CDR3 sequence: CASSVGGGGNNEQFF. The CDR3 nucleotides read TGTGCCAGCAGCGTAGGCGGGGGGGGGAACAATGAGCAGTTCTTC.

The rearrangement links TRBV5-1 to TRBJ1-1; D is undetermined. Deletions cut 2 bases from V and 4 bases from J, with 12 bases between. CDR3 length: 14 residues. In germline, CDR1 is SGHRS, CDR2 YFSETQ. The CDR3 here is CASSLDPRGTEAFF. Written as DNA, the CDR3 is TGCGCCAGCAGCTTAGATCCCCGCGGCACTGAAGCTTTCTTT.

The chain carries TRBV7-2 and TRBJ2-5; 8 nucleotides line up with TRBD1. The CDR3 totals 14 residues. J gave up 9 bases and V 6 bases, and 12 bases lay outside the gene matches. CDR1 and CDR2 from the germline V gene are SGHTA and FQGNSA. DNA for the CDR3: TGTGCCAGCAGACAGACAGGGGCGGACACGGCCCAGTACTTC. Residues: CASRQTGADTAQYF. The full variable domain, in which reference TRBV7-2 and TRBJ2-5 provide the parts outside the CDR3, is GAGVSQSPSNKVTEKGKDVELRCDPISGHTALYWYRQSLGQGLEFLIYFQGNSAPDKSGLPSDRFSAERTGGSVSTLTIQRTQQEDSAVYLCASRQTGADTAQYFGPGTRLLVL.

The genes are TRBV4-1 and TRBJ2-7; D is perhaps TRBD2 (5 bases). Germline lookup yields CDR1 MGHRA and CDR2 YSYEKL. V was pared by 3 bases and J by 3 bases, with 15 bases between. This CDR3 spans 15 amino acids. CDR3 sequence (DNA): TGCGCCAGCAGCCATGGGCTTAGGAGGAACTACGAGCAGTACTTC. Its protein product is CASSHGLRRNYEQYF.

The chain joins TRBV5-4 to TRBJ1-3; 7 bases are a match to TRBD1. CDR3 length: 15 amino acids. The trim removed 3 bases at V and 7 bases at J, leaving 10 bases unmatched. Germline loops: CDR1 SGHNT, CDR2 YYREEE (reference sequence). The CDR3 nucleotides read TGTGCCAGCAGCTCCACCCCCGGGACAGTGAACACCATATATTTT. It is translated as CASSSTPGTVNTIYF.

This clone showed up just once. This chain links TRBV29-1 with TRBJ1-5; TRBD1 agrees at 7 bases. The CDR3 runs to 13 residues. V was pared by 6 bases and J by 3 bases, with 5 bases of the junction left unmatched. Germline loops: CDR1 SQVTM, CDR2 ANQGSEA. CDR3 in DNA: TGCAGCGTAGCGACAGGGTACAATCAGCCCCAGCATTTT. This encodes CSVATGYNQPQHF.

The chain's CDR3 is CASTRQGLQDEQYF. In DNA form, the CDR3 reads TGCGCCAGCACCCGACAGGGCCTACAGGACGAGCAGTACTTC. V gene TRBV5-1 combines with J gene TRBJ2-7, with TRBD1 matching over 7 bases. The CDR3 length is 14 residues. Trimming took 6 bases from V and 5 from J; bases not matched to a gene: 11. Germline values: CDR1 SGHRS, CDR2 YFSETQ.

This chain links TRBV5-6 with TRBJ1-1, with D perhaps matching TRBD1 (5 bases). The CDR3 has 14 amino acids. Germline V gene sequence: CDR1 SGHDT, CDR2 YYEEEE. V gave up 2 bases and J gave up 4 bases, with 12 bases separating them. Here the CDR3 DNA reads TGTGCCAGCAGCTTTGGGGGGAAAGGCACTGAAGCTTTCTTT. Protein product: CASSFGGKGTEAFF.

This rearrangement joins TRBV28 to TRBJ2-1; 10 nucleotides match TRBD2. With V trimmed by 5 bases and J by 6 bases, 4 bases remained unmatched. The germline V gene encodes CDR1 MDHEN and CDR2 SYDVKM. This CDR3 comprises 14 residues. The CDR3 nucleotides are TGTGCCAGCAGTCTAGCGGGGGCTCGCAATGAGCAGTTCTTC. Translated: CASSLAGARNEQFF.

The V gene is TRBV5-1, the J gene TRBJ2-2, with a weak D call TRBD2 (7 bases). Trimming shortened V by 0 bases and J by 5 bases, and 11 bases separated the two germline ends. Germline CDR1 reads SGHRS; CDR2 reads YFSETQ. CDR3 length: 15 amino acids. The DNA of the CDR3 is TGCGCCAGCAGCTTGGGGGGGGGCGCGACCGGGGAGCTGTTTTTT. Residues: CASSLGGGATGELFF.

The genes are TRBV5-1 and TRBJ2-7; 8 bases match TRBD1. V dropped 4 bases and J dropped 7; count of bases not matched to a gene: 10. This CDR3 contains 14 residues. From germline, CDR1 is SGHRS and CDR2 YFSETQ. For the CDR3, the DNA is TGCGCCAGCAGCACCCCAGGGGGCGCGGGGGAGCAGTACTTC. Amino acids: CASSTPGGAGEQYF. Based on the CDR3 plus reference TRBV5-1 and TRBJ2-7, the full variable domain is KAGVTQTPRYLIKTRGQQVTLSCSPISGHRSVSWYQQTPGQGLQFLFEYFSETQRNKGNFPGRFSGRQFSNSRSEMNVSTLELGDSALYLCASSTPGGAGEQYFGPGTRLTVT.

The count of this clone is one. This rearrangement joins TRBV7-2 to TRBJ1-3; D not resolved. Germline V CDR1 and CDR2: SGHTA, FQGNSA. The CDR3 extends over 18 amino acids. Trimming took 1 base from V and 5 from J, leaving 21 bases between them. The CDR3 region has the DNA TGTGCCAGCAGCTTAGGGTCCGGTTTTTTCGGTGGTAGAAACACCATATATTTT. As protein: CASSLGSGFFGGRNTIYF. Filled out from reference TRBV7-2 and TRBJ1-3, the complete variable domain reads GAGVSQSPSNKVTEKGKDVELRCDPISGHTALYWYRQSLGQGLEFLIYFQGNSAPDKSGLPSDRFSAERTGGSVSTLTIQRTQQEDSAVYLCASSLGSGFFGGRNTIYFGEGSWLTVV.

The chain carries TRBV30 and TRBJ2-5; tentative D call: TRBD2 (6 bases). The CDR3 extends over 14 amino acids. Trimming pared 1 base from V and 7 bases from J, leaving 16 bases between. In germline, CDR1 is GTSNPN, CDR2 SVGIG (reference sequence). This CDR3 reads CAWSGGPGRGTQYF. CDR3 nucleotide sequence: TGTGCCTGGAGTGGCGGGCCAGGGCGGGGGACCCAGTACTTC.

The chain couples TRBV2 to TRBJ1-5; possible D gene TRBD1, 6 bases. Germline CDR1 and CDR2: SNHLY and FYNNEI. The CDR3 has 14 residues. V lost 5 bases to trimming and J lost 10 bases, with 18 bases between them. This CDR3 reads CASSRQGKSRPQHF. CDR3 bases: TGTGCCAGCAGTCGCCAGGGGAAGAGTAGACCCCAGCATTTT. The complete variable domain, with remaining parts taken from reference TRBV2 and TRBJ1-5, reads EPEVTQTPSHQVTQMGQEVILRCVPISNHLYFYWYRQILGQKVEFLVSFYNNEISEKSEIFDDQFSVERPDGSNFTLKIRSTKLEDSAMYFCASSRQGKSRPQHFGDGTRLSIL.

This rearrangement joins TRBV29-1 to TRBJ1-2; a weak D match, TRBD1 (5 bases). The CDR3 spans 11 residues. Germline CDR1 is SQVTM and CDR2 is ANQGSEA. V shed 6 bases and J shed 8 bases, with 13 bases lying between them. The DNA for the CDR3 is TGCAGCGTCGGCGAGCAGGGCGGCTACACCTTC. Its protein is CSVGEQGGYTF.

This chain connects TRBV5-4 to TRBJ1-2, with D possibly being TRBD1 (5 bases). Germline values: CDR1 SGHNT, CDR2 YYREEE (reference sequence). The V and J ends lost 3 bases and 4 bases respectively, with 16 bases between them. The CDR3 covers 15 residues. DNA for the CDR3: TGTGCCAGCAGCTCGCCGGGGGTGGGGATCTATGGCTACACCTTC. It codes for CASSSPGVGIYGYTF.

The chain is built from TRBV28 and TRBJ2-4, with a possible D match to TRBD1 (6 bases). The CDR3 is 18 residues long. Trimming left V 7 bases short and J 7 bases short, with 29 bases between. Germline-derived CDR1 and CDR2 are MDHEN and SYDVKM. The CDR3 sequence is CASNGRGDSRGLGNIQYF. The CDR3 region has the DNA TGTGCCAGCAATGGGCGTGGGGATAGCAGGGGCCTGGGTAACATTCAGTACTTC.

The rearrangement links TRBV7-2 to TRBJ1-2; D unresolved. V was trimmed by 4 bases and J by 5 bases, leaving 17 bases between them. This CDR3 comprises 15 residues. From germline, CDR1 is SGHTA and CDR2 FQGNSA. CDR3 nucleotides: TGTGCCAGCAGCTCATCCCAACGGGGAGAGTATGGCTACACCTTC. Its protein is CASSSSQRGEYGYTF.

The rearrangement joins TRBV19 to TRBJ1-2; 8 bases are shared with TRBD1. The CDR3 totals 16 residues. Trimming removed 7 bases from V and 3 bases from J; junction bases left unmatched: 13. The germline gives CDR1 LNHDA, CDR2 SQIVND (reference sequence). The CDR3 DNA reads TGTGCCAGTACCCCCGCGGGTTTGACAGGGGACTATGGCTACACCTTC. Protein: CASTPAGLTGDYGYTF.

This clone has only one observation. The chain combines TRBV11-1 with TRBJ2-2; TRBD1 aligns across 9 bases. The CDR3 runs to 18 residues. V lost 1 base and J lost 8; bases outside the gene matches: 14. The germline V gene encodes CDR1 SGHAT and CDR2 FQDESV (reference sequence). CDR3 bases: TGTGCCAGCAGCTTAGGGGACAGGGTTTCCTTCGGATCTGGGGAGCTGTTTTTT. This encodes CASSLGDRVSFGSGELFF. The full variable domain, with the rest looked up from reference TRBV11-1 and TRBJ2-2, is EAEVAQSPRYKITEKSQAVAFWCDPISGHATLYWYRQILGQGPELLVQFQDESVVDDSQLPKDRFSAERLKGVDSTLKIQPAELGDSAMYLCASSLGDRVSFGSGELFFGEGSRLTVL.

This chain connects TRBV7-8 to TRBJ2-1, with unresolved D. The CDR3 loop spans 11 amino acids. Trimming left V 5 bases short and J 10 bases short, with 9 bases between. The germline CDR1 and CDR2 sequences are SGHVS and FQNEAQ. The DNA of the CDR3 is TGTGCCAGCAGCCCCACCCGGGAGCAGTTCTTC. This sequence encodes CASSPTREQFF.

The J gene is TRBJ2-7, the V gene TRBV2; possible D gene TRBD1, 6 bases. The CDR3 totals 12 residues. With 6 bases removed from V and 0 bases from J, the gap between germline ends came to 6 bases. CDR1 SNHLY and CDR2 FYNNEI come from the germline V gene. CDR3 sequence reads: CASRGASYEQYF. Here the CDR3 DNA reads TGTGCCAGCAGGGGGGCCTCCTACGAGCAGTACTTC.